Below are 19 T cell receptor beta chains sequenced from a single sample in a study of STAT5B mutations in CD4+ large granular lymphocyte leukemia. Profiling relied on immunoSEQ multiplex PCR, and the TCRdb table lists in-frame clones only, not all of them. The data contain 20,000 to 25,000 clones, about 75% of them singletons. Sample: CD4+ T cells from blood buffy coats. Source of these receptors: a human donor in good health.

In its sample, this clone was seen once. The chain carries TRBV6-1 and TRBJ2-2; D remains unclear. The germline V and J ends were trimmed by 6 bases and 5 bases, with 16 bases remaining between them. CDR3 size: 15 residues. Germline values: CDR1 MNHNS, CDR2 SASEGT. The CDR3 nucleotides read TGTGCCAGCAGCCTTATGGGCCCTGAAACCGGGGAGCTGTTTTTT. It is translated as CASSLMGPETGELFF.

The rearrangement links TRBV14 to TRBJ2-1, with D perhaps given as TRBD1 or TRBD2 (5 bases each). This CDR3 is 16 amino acids long. Per germline, CDR1 SGHDN and CDR2 FVKESK. V was clipped by 5 bases and J by 5 bases, with 19 bases between them. The CDR3 reads CASSSRRSGRDNEQFF. For the CDR3, the DNA is TGTGCCAGCAGCTCCCGTAGGTCGGGGCGAGACAATGAGCAGTTCTTC.

CDR3 sequence: CASSVDWPSGNTIYF. The CDR3 DNA is TGTGCCAGCAGCGTAGACTGGCCCTCTGGAAACACCATATATTTT. The gene calls are TRBV9 and TRBJ1-3; D remains unclear. In germline, CDR1 is SGDLS, CDR2 YYNGEE. V was trimmed by 0 bases and J by 0 bases, leaving 7 bases between them. This CDR3 comprises 15 residues.

The chain couples TRBV5-1 to TRBJ2-2, with D unresolved. This CDR3 has 14 amino acids. CDR1 and CDR2 (germline): SGHRS, YFSETQ. V lost 3 bases and J 0 bases, leaving 6 bases between the germline ends. The CDR3 DNA sequence: TGCGCCAGCAGCTATTATACGAACACCGGGGAGCTGTTTTTT. This encodes CASSYYTNTGELFF.

The chain recombines TRBV28 with TRBJ2-1, with 12 bases fitting TRBD1. Per the germline V gene, CDR1 is MDHEN and CDR2 is SYDVKM. The V gene end was trimmed by 5 bases and the J gene end by 7 bases; junction bases not matched to a gene: 9. The CDR3 loop spans 16 amino acids. The CDR3 region has the DNA TGTGCCAGCAGTCCCGCCGGGACAGGGGGCATAAATGAGCAGTTCTTC. It is translated as CASSPAGTGGINEQFF.

This rearrangement joins TRBV28 to TRBJ2-7; 10 bases agree with TRBD1. The CDR3 extends over 14 amino acids. J gave up 6 bases and V 6 bases, and 8 bases lay outside the gene matches. Per the germline V gene, CDR1 is MDHEN and CDR2 is SYDVKM. The CDR3 coding sequence is TGTGCCAGCAGCCAAGGGACAGGGGAAGGCGAGCAGTACTTC. This encodes CASSQGTGEGEQYF.

The V and J genes are TRBV5-5 and TRBJ2-7; TRBD1 matches 8 bases. V dropped 2 bases and J dropped 6; count of bases not matched to a gene: 7. This CDR3 has 14 amino acids. Germline V gene data show CDR1 as SGHKS and CDR2 as YYEKEE (reference sequence). The CDR3 nucleotides read TGTGCCAGCAGCTTTAGACAGGGGTCTGGCGAGCAGTACTTC. This sequence encodes CASSFRQGSGEQYF.

The chain carries TRBV2 and TRBJ2-3, with a weak D call TRBD2 (5 bases). The CDR3 spans 14 residues. With 3 bases removed from V and 1 base from J, the gap between germline ends came to 8 bases. Germline V gene lookup returns CDR1 SNHLY and CDR2 FYNNEI. The DNA for the CDR3 is TGTGCCAGCAGTGAGAGGCGGGGCACAGATACGCAGTATTTT. Its translation is CASSERRGTDTQYF.

The chain carries TRBV29-1 and TRBJ2-7; D uncertain. The CDR3 is made up of 11 amino acids. Germline V gene lookup returns CDR1 SQVTM and CDR2 ANQGSEA. V lost 2 bases to trimming and J lost 5 bases, with 7 bases between them. The CDR3 loop reads CSVEKGNEQYF. Written as DNA, the CDR3 is TGCAGCGTTGAAAAGGGAAACGAGCAGTACTTC.

The rearrangement joins TRBV2 to TRBJ1-6; D is unclear. CDR1 is SNHLY, CDR2 FYNNEI, per germline. The CDR3 totals 15 residues. V gave up 2 bases and J gave up 7 bases, with 12 bases separating them. The CDR3 reads CASSEFGVSNSPLHF. CDR3 in DNA: TGTGCCAGCAGTGAATTCGGGGTGAGCAATTCACCCCTCCACTTT. Together with reference TRBV2 and TRBJ1-6, the CDR3 gives the full variable domain: EPEVTQTPSHQVTQMGQEVILRCVPISNHLYFYWYRQILGQKVEFLVSFYNNEISEKSEIFDDQFSVERPDGSNFTLKIRSTKLEDSAMYFCASSEFGVSNSPLHFGNGTRLTVT.

The chain has TRBV15 and TRBJ2-7; TRBD2 aligns across 11 bases. Germline trimming cut 2 bases from V and 0 bases from J; bases unmatched to any gene: 0. The germline gives CDR1 LNHNV, CDR2 YYDKDF (reference sequence). The CDR3 extends over 15 amino acids. The CDR3 loop reads CATSRTSGGSYEQYF. The CDR3 DNA reads TGTGCCACCAGCAGAACTAGCGGGGGCTCCTACGAGCAGTACTTC.

This sequence joins TRBV7-9 and TRBJ2-3; weak D call: TRBD1 (6 bases). V lost 4 bases and J lost 9, with 8 bases in between. Germline V CDR1 and CDR2: SEHNR, FQNEAQ (reference sequence). This CDR3 spans 11 amino acids. The CDR3 region has the DNA TGTGCCAGCAGCTCGACAGGAACGCAGTATTTT. Amino acid sequence: CASSSTGTQYF.

This chain joins TRBV29-1 and TRBJ2-3; 8 nucleotides align to TRBD2. Losses at the gene ends were 7 bases for V and 4 bases for J; bases not matched to a gene: 7. The germline V gene has CDR1 SQVTM and CDR2 ANQGSEA. This CDR3 has 13 residues. CDR3 bases: TGCAGCGGCGCCCGGGAGGGGGCAGATACGCAGTATTTT. Its protein product is CSGAREGADTQYF.

This clone was counted only a few times. CDR3: CASSQEGVWDSYTF. The CDR3 DNA reads as TGTGCCAGCAGCCAAGAAGGAGTTTGGGACAGCTACACCTTC. J is TRBJ1-2 and V is TRBV4-2, with a possible D match to TRBD1 (6 bases). V dropped 0 bases and J dropped 9 bases, with 14 bases sitting between them. The CDR3 consists of 14 residues. Germline values: CDR1 LGHNA, CDR2 YNFKEQ.

This chain uses TRBV7-9 with TRBJ1-5; TRBD1 is a possible D gene (5 bases). The germline V gene has CDR1 SEHNR and CDR2 FQNEAQ (reference sequence). This CDR3 is 13 amino acids long. V lost 8 bases to trimming and J lost 1 base, with 9 bases between them. The CDR3 reads CASARGSNQPQHF. The CDR3, as DNA: TGTGCCAGCGCAAGGGGAAGCAATCAGCCCCAGCATTTT. Variable domain in full (rest from reference TRBV7-9 and TRBJ1-5): DTGVSQNPRHKITKRGQNVTFRCDPISEHNRLYWYRQTLGQGPEFLTYFQNEAQLEKSRLLSDRFSAERPKGSFSTLEIQRTEQGDSAMYLCASARGSNQPQHFGDGTRLSIL.

This clone showed up just a few times. The CDR3 coding sequence is TGTGCCAGCAGTTATTCGACAGGGGACGGTACTGAAGCTTTCTTT. Its protein product is CASSYSTGDGTEAFF. The J gene is TRBJ1-1, the V gene TRBV6-5; TRBD1 matches 8 bases. The CDR3 is 15 amino acids. Germline values: CDR1 MNHEY, CDR2 SVGAGI. Losses at the gene ends were 3 bases for V and 5 bases for J; bases not matched to a gene: 8.

V usage is TRBV5-1 and J usage is TRBJ2-7; 9 bases match TRBD2. From germline, CDR1 is SGHRS and CDR2 YFSETQ. The length of the CDR3 is 15 residues. V lost 4 bases to trimming and J lost 3 bases; unmatched junction nucleotides: 8. CDR3 sequence (DNA): TGCGCCAGCAGCCCTGCCAGCGGGAGGTACTACGAGCAGTACTTC. It codes for CASSPASGRYYEQYF.

The chain combines TRBV5-1 with TRBJ2-1; possible D gene TRBD2, 7 bases. This CDR3 has 15 residues. With 3 bases removed from V and 2 bases from J, the gap between germline ends came to 12 bases. CDR1 is SGHRS, CDR2 YFSETQ, per germline. The CDR3 region has the DNA TGCGCCAGCAGCTGGGGGGGCGCAGCCTACAATGAGCAGTTCTTC. It encodes CASSWGGAAYNEQFF.

The gene calls are TRBV6-5 and TRBJ2-5, with D maybe TRBD2 (6 bases). Trimming left V 10 bases short and J 5 bases short, with 17 bases between. Germline CDR1 MNHEY, CDR2 SVGAGI. This CDR3 contains 13 residues. Written as DNA, the CDR3 is TGTGCCACCATCTCAGGAGGGTCGGAGACCCAGTACTTC. Translated: CATISGGSETQYF.